This T cell receptor (beta chain) derives from a study of T cell repertoires in aging, cancer and after chemotherapy. Study information: About 9.1 million TCR reads were in the whole dataset. Study-wide findings and caveats: No conclusions about immunological memory after chemotherapy can be drawn from the repertoire data. In healthy donors, age-related TCR diversity loss mainly reflected lost richness. Compared with age-matched healthy donors, untreated hematological or solid cancer patients showed higher blood TCR clonality.

V was shortened by 2 bases and J by 8 bases, with 7 bases between the two germline ends. CDR3 length equals 13 residues. Germline CDR1 is SGHTA and CDR2 is FQGNSA. TRB rearrangements spanning V, D and J were amplified using mixed TRB-A/B primers. TCRdb fed the multiplex PCR reads into MiXCR, producing one record per CDR3 protein. This table has about 9,200 distinct CDR3 sequences, 33% appearing once. Regarding this clonotype: Antigen specificity is unknown.

Amplification of TCR beta used genomic DNA extracted from peripheral blood. This TCR was sampled from a human donor in good health. The donor label of this sample is uncertain. The rearrangement links TRBV7-2 to TRBJ2-6; the D is unclear. Sequenced: blood. The DNA for the CDR3 is TGTGCCAGCAGCTTACAGGAGACCAACGTCCTGACTTTC. Protein: CASSLQETNVLTF.